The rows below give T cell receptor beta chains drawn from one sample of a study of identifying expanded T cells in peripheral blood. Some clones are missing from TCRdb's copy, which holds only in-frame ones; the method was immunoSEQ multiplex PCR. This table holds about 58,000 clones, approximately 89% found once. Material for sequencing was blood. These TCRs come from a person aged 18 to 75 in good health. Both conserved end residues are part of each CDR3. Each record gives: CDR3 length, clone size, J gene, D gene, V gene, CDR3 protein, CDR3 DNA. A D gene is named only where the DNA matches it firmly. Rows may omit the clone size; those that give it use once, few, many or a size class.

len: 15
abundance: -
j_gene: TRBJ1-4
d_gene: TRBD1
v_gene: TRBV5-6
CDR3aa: CASSYPTGTYEKLFF
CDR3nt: TGTGCCAGCAGCTATCCGACAGGGACCTATGAAAAACTGTTTTTT

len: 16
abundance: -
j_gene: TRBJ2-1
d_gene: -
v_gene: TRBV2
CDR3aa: CASSERLGISYNEQFF
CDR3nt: TGTGCCAGCAGTGAACGATTGGGGATCTCCTACAATGAGCAGTTCTTC

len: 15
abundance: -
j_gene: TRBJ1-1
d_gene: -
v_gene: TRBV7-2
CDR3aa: CASSLVWGGGTEAFF
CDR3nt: TGTGCCAGCAGCTTAGTTTGGGGAGGAGGCACTGAAGCTTTCTTT

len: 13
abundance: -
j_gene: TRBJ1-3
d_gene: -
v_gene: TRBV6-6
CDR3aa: CASLQGGGNTIYF
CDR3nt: TGTGCCAGCCTCCAGGGCGGTGGAAACACCATATATTTT

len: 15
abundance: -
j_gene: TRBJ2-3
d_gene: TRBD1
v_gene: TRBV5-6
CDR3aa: CASSLGGTGTDTQYF
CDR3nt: TGTGCCAGCAGCTTGGGCGGGACAGGGACAGATACGCAGTATTTT

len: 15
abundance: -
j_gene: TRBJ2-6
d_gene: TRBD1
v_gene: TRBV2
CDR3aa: CASSKGTAGANVLTF
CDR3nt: TGTGCCAGCAGTAAGGGGACAGCTGGGGCCAACGTCCTGACTTTC

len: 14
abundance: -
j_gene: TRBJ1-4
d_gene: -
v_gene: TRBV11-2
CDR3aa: CASSLEATNEKLFF
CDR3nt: TGTGCCAGCAGCTTAGAAGCAACTAATGAAAAACTGTTTTTT

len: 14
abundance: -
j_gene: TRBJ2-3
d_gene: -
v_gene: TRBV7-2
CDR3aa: CASSPRSGTDTQYF
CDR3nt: TGTGCCAGCAGCCCTCGTTCGGGCACAGATACGCAGTATTTT

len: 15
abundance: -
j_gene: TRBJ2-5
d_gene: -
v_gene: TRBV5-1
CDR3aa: CASSLVPGLEETQYF
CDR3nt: TGCGCCAGCAGCTTGGTACCAGGTCTTGAAGAGACCCAGTACTTC

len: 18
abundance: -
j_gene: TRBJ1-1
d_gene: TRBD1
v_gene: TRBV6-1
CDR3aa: CASSEASGTAKIHTEAFF
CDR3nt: TGTGCCAGCAGTGAAGCAAGCGGGACAGCCAAAATCCACACTGAAGCTTTCTTT

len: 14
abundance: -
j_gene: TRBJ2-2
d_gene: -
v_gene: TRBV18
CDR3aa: CASSPGVMTGELFF
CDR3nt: TGTGCCAGCTCACCTGGGGTTATGACCGGGGAGCTGTTTTTT

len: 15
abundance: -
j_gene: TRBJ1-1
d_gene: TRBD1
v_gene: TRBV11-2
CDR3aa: CASSSQGAGGTEAFF
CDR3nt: TGTGCCAGCAGCTCCCAGGGGGCTGGTGGCACTGAAGCTTTCTTT

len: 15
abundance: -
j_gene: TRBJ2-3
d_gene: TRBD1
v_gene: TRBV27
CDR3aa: CASTPRGQGTDTQYF
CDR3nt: TGTGCCAGCACCCCTAGGGGACAGGGCACAGATACGCAGTATTTT

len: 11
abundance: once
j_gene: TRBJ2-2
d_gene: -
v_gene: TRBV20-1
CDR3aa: CSARGPGELFF
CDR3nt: TGCAGTGCTAGGGGGCCCGGGGAGCTGTTTTTT

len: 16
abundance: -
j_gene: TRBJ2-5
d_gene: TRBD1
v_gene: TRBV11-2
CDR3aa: CASSPLPRGRGETQYF
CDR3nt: TGTGCCAGCAGCCCTCTGCCCAGGGGGCGCGGGGAGACCCAGTACTTC

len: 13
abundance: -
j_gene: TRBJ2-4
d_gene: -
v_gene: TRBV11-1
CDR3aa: CASSLQGTDIQYF
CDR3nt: TGTGCCAGCAGCCTACAGGGTACGGACATTCAGTACTTC

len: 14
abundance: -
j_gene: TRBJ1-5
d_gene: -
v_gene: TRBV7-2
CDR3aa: CASSLFTVDQPQHF
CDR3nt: TGTGCCAGCAGCTTATTCACAGTTGATCAGCCCCAGCATTTT

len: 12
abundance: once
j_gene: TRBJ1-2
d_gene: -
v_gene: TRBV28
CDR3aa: CASSLANYGYTF
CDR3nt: TGTGCCAGCAGTTTAGCAAACTATGGCTACACCTTC

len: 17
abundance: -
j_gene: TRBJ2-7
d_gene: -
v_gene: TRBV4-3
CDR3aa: CASSQELTLFSSYEQYF
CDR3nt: TGCGCCAGCAGCCAAGAATTGACCCTCTTTAGCTCCTACGAGCAGTACTTC

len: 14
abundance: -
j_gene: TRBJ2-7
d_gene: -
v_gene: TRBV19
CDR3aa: CASSSGGGAYEQYF
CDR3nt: TGTGCCAGTAGCTCAGGAGGCGGGGCCTACGAGCAGTACTTC

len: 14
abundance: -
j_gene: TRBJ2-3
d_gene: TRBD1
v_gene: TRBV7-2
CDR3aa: CASSSRGGGDTQYF
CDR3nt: TGTGCCAGCAGCTCGCGAGGGGGCGGGGATACGCAGTATTTT

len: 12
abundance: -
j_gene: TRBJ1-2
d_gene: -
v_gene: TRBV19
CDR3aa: CASSLGARGYTF
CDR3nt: TGTGCCAGTAGTTTGGGGGCAAGAGGCTACACCTTC

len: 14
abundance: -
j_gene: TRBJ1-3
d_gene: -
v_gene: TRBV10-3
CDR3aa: CAISAGRAGNTIYF
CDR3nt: TGTGCCATCAGCGCAGGGCGAGCGGGAAACACCATATATTTT